The T cell receptor (beta chain) under discussion was sequenced for a study of graft-versus-host responses after intestinal transplantation. Notes on this clone: Its antigen is still unknown.

CDR1 is MNHEY and CDR2 is SVGAGI in the germline V gene. CDR3 length: 15 amino acids. After removal of 0 bases from V and 5 bases from J, the junction contained 1 base not matched to a gene. Method: immunoSEQ multiplex PCR; TCRdb's copy keeps in-frame clones and lacks some. The sample contains 80,000 to 100,000 clones, over 80% of which appear only once. General study findings and limits: GvH clones were found in recipient marrow; some appeared first in ileum or blood.

The origin of this receptor is a human donor who received an intestinal transplant. This chain connects TRBV6-5 to TRBJ2-1; 10 bases are shared with TRBD2. The source was unstimulated CD8+ T cells sorted from spleen or lymph node cells, collected before intestinal transplant. The CDR3 reads CASSYSLAGDNEQFF. DNA of the CDR3: TGTGCCAGCAGTTACTCCCTAGCGGGAGACAATGAGCAGTTCTTC.